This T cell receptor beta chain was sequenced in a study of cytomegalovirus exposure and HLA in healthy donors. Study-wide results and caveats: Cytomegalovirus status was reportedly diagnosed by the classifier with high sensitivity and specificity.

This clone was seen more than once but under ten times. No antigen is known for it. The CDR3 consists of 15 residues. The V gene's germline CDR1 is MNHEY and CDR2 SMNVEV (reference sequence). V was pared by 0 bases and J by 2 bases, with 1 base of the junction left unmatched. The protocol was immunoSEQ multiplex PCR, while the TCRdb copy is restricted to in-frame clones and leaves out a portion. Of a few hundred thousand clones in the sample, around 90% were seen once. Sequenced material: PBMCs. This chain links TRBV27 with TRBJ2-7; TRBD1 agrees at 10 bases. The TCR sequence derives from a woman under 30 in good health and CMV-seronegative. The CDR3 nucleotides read TGTGCCAGCAGTTTATCGACAGGGGGCACCTACGAGCAGTACTTC. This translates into CASSLSTGGTYEQYF.